These 15 T cell receptor beta chains originate from one sample sequenced in a study of blood T cell repertoires in COVID-19. Repertoires were generated with immunoSEQ multiplex PCR, while TCRdb's copy carries only in-frame clones and drops some. The sample contains 65,000 to 95,000 clones, over 75% of which appear only once. Source material: peripheral blood. The receptors were sampled from a man between 65 and 85 years old with active or convalescent COVID-19.

The chain carries TRBV27 and TRBJ2-1, with D perhaps matching TRBD2 (5 bases). CDR3 length: 11 amino acids. Per germline, CDR1 MNHEY and CDR2 SMNVEV (reference sequence). V dropped 5 bases and J dropped 9 bases, with 8 bases sitting between them. CDR3 nucleotide sequence: TGTGCCAGCAGTCGCCGGGGTGAGCAGTTCTTC. Its translation: CASSRRGEQFF.

The chain uses TRBV20-1 and TRBJ1-2; no reliable D call. Germline V lookup: CDR1 DFQATT, CDR2 SNEGSKA (reference sequence). The CDR3 sequence is 14 residues long. V was pared by 3 bases and J by 8 bases, with 19 bases between. The CDR3 coding sequence is TGCAGTGCTAGTAGCTCGGGGAAAGGAAACGGCTACACCTTC. This sequence encodes CSASSSGKGNGYTF.

The chain is built from TRBV20-1 and TRBJ1-4; 9 nucleotides line up with TRBD1. Germline V gene sequence: CDR1 DFQATT, CDR2 SNEGSKA (reference sequence). V trimming: 6 bases; J trimming: 6 bases; junction bases outside the gene matches: 11. The CDR3 length is 15 residues. This chain's CDR3 is CSASPGTGIDEKLFF. The CDR3, as DNA: TGCAGTGCCAGTCCCGGGACAGGGATTGATGAAAAACTGTTTTTT.

The chain uses TRBV24-1 and TRBJ2-3; 7 bases map to TRBD1. After removal of 2 bases from V and 5 bases from J, the junction contained 6 bases not matched to a gene. The CDR3 is 15 residues long. Germline values: CDR1 KGHDR, CDR2 SFDVKD. Here the CDR3 reads CATSDSRQGKDTQYF. CDR3 nucleotide sequence: TGTGCCACCAGTGATTCCCGACAGGGCAAAGATACGCAGTATTTT.

This chain joins TRBV5-1 and TRBJ1-2; D is unresolved. The V end lost 0 bases, the J end lost 7 bases, and 10 bases lay between the germline ends. The CDR3 length is 13 residues. Germline lookup yields CDR1 SGHRS and CDR2 YFSETQ. CDR3 nucleotide sequence: TGCGCCAGCAGCTTGGACGGGTTAGTTGGCTACACCTTC. It yields the protein CASSLDGLVGYTF. The full variable domain, with the rest looked up from reference TRBV5-1 and TRBJ1-2, is KAGVTQTPRYLIKTRGQQVTLSCSPISGHRSVSWYQQTPGQGLQFLFEYFSETQRNKGNFPGRFSGRQFSNSRSEMNVSTLELGDSALYLCASSLDGLVGYTFGSGTRLTVV.

The rearrangement uses TRBV28 and TRBJ1-1, with a weak D call TRBD1 (6 bases). Looked up from germline, CDR1 is MDHEN and CDR2 is SYDVKM. The V end was cut by 10 bases, the J end by 1 base, with 16 bases between. The CDR3 runs 14 residues. The CDR3 sequence: CAITGTGRNTEAFF. The CDR3 DNA is TGTGCCATTACCGGTACAGGGAGGAACACTGAAGCTTTCTTT.

The J gene is TRBJ1-1, the V gene TRBV12-3 or TRBV12-4; D ambiguous. The CDR3 is 11 amino acids. V dropped 6 bases and J dropped 3 bases, with 5 bases sitting between them. For the CDR3, the DNA is TGTGCCAGCAGCCAGTACACTGAAGCTTTCTTT. It translates to CASSQYTEAFF.

The chain couples TRBV6-5 to TRBJ1-1; D remains ambiguous. Looked up from germline, CDR1 is MNHEY and CDR2 is SVGAGI. Trimming took 7 bases from V and 1 from J, leaving 7 bases between them. This CDR3 spans 12 amino acids. Here the CDR3 reads CASTRSNTEAFF. The CDR3, as DNA: TGTGCCAGCACCAGGTCGAACACTGAAGCTTTCTTT.

The V call is TRBV27, the J call TRBJ2-7; D might be TRBD1 (7 bases). The CDR3 consists of 15 residues. Trimming removed 4 bases from V and 1 base from J, with 14 bases in between. The V gene's germline CDR1 is MNHEY and CDR2 SMNVEV (reference sequence). The chain's CDR3 is CASSSDRAGSYEQYF. CDR3 bases: TGTGCCAGCAGTTCCGACAGGGCGGGGTCCTACGAGCAGTACTTC.

The chain combines TRBV11-2 with TRBJ2-3; D remains unclear. Between the trimmed V and J ends, which lost 0 bases and 5 bases, there was a span of 6 bases. The germline CDR1 and CDR2 sequences are SGHAT and FQNNGV. The length of the CDR3 is 13 residues. This CDR3 reads CASSLDRGDTQYF. Here the CDR3 DNA reads TGTGCCAGCAGCTTAGATCGAGGAGATACGCAGTATTTT.

The chain couples TRBV7-9 to TRBJ2-7, with D possibly matching TRBD1 (5 bases). The CDR3 is made up of 16 amino acids. Trimming took off 2 bases at V and 4 bases at J, with 18 bases between the two ends. The germline V gene encodes CDR1 SEHNR and CDR2 FQNEAQ (reference sequence). The CDR3, as DNA: TGTGCCAGCAGCTTAAAGGGTTTCCAGGGCCGTTACGAGCAGTACTTC. Its translation is CASSLKGFQGRYEQYF.

The genes are TRBV11-2 and TRBJ2-7; 8 bases match TRBD1. Germline CDR1 reads SGHAT; CDR2 reads FQNNGV. The CDR3 spans 14 residues. V lost 2 bases, J lost 4 bases, and 4 bases stayed unmatched. The CDR3 protein is CASSLSRTGYEQYF. DNA of the CDR3: TGTGCCAGCAGCTTATCCAGGACAGGGTACGAGCAGTACTTC.

In DNA form, the CDR3 reads TGTGCCAGCAGTGACAGAAGCGGGGGGGCCACAGATACGCAGTATTTT. Its protein product is CASSDRSGGATDTQYF. The chain combines TRBV25-1 with TRBJ2-3, with 10 bases lining up with TRBD2. This CDR3 spans 16 amino acids. Germline V CDR1 and CDR2: MGHDK, SYGVNS. The junction had 5 bases not matched to a gene; V was cut back by 3 bases and J by 2 bases.

The chain uses TRBV6-5 and TRBJ2-7; 10 bases line up with TRBD1. The CDR3 totals 14 residues. Germline CDR1 MNHEY, CDR2 SVGAGI. The V segment lost 6 bases and the J segment 7 bases; nucleotides outside the gene matches: 9. CDR3 residues: CASRLHGQGEEQYF. CDR3 in DNA: TGTGCCAGCAGATTACACGGACAGGGGGAAGAGCAGTACTTC.

The chain joins TRBV6-5 to TRBJ1-2; 7 nucleotides agree with TRBD1. V was clipped by 10 bases and J by 6 bases; unmatched bases: 14. The CDR3 runs 14 residues. Germline V CDR1 and CDR2: MNHEY, SVGAGI. CDR3 protein: CATQEQGTWDGYTF. The CDR3, as DNA: TGTGCCACTCAGGAACAGGGGACGTGGGATGGCTACACCTTC.